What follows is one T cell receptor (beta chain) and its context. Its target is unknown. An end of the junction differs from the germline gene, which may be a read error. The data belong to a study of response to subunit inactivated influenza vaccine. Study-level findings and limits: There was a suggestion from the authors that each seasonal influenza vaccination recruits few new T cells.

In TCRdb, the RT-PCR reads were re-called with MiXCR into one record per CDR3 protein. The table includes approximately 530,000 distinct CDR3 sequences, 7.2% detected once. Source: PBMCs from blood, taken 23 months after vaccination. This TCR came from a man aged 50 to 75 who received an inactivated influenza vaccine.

The CDR3 sequence is CASSFRQNSEAFF. CDR3 sequence (DNA): TGTGCCAGCAGTTTTCGACAGAACTCTGAAGCTTTCTTT. The rearrangement links TRBV27 to TRBJ1-1; D is perhaps TRBD1 (5 bases). CDR1 and CDR2 from the germline V gene are MNHEY and SMNVEV (reference sequence). The CDR3 runs to 13 residues.